The TCR beta chain described here comes from a study of control samples from healthy donors and cancer patients. This CDR3 has 15 amino acids. The V gene end was trimmed by 3 bases and the J gene end by 2 bases; junction bases not matched to a gene: 7. CDR1 and CDR2 from the germline V gene are SNHLY and FYNNEI. Only in-frame clones appear in the TCRdb table, and some are missing; sequencing was by immunoSEQ multiplex PCR. In the table there are roughly 47,000 clones, about 87% of which are singletons. The rearrangement joins TRBV2 to TRBJ2-7, with 7 bases identical to TRBD1. Sequences were obtained from PBMCs. This sequence originates from an older woman with lung cancer. The CDR3, as DNA: TGTGCCAGCAGTGATCCACAGGGGCGAACCTACGAGCAGTACTTC. The encoded protein is CASSDPQGRTYEQYF.